These 28 T cell receptor beta chains share one sample of origin, sequenced in a study of Graves' ophthalmopathy and Graves' hyperthyroidism. Scientists amplified the TCR beta CDR3 regions from RNA transcripts. Following a first-round RT-PCR that used HTBI primers, a second-round multiplex PCR was carried out. One entry per CDR3 protein, called by TCRdb with MiXCR from the multiplex PCR reads. The data contain approximately 640,000 distinct CDR3 sequences, roughly 39% of them singletons. The sample consisted of peripheral blood. These TCRs come from an adult man with Graves' ophthalmopathy.

CDR3 DNA: TGTGCCAGCAGTTTATTCCCGGGGTCAAACTATGGCTACACCTTC. Amino acids: CASSLFPGSNYGYTF. The V call is TRBV25-1, the J call TRBJ1-2; no clear D gene. The CDR3 has 15 amino acids. CDR1 MGHDK and CDR2 SYGVNS come from the germline V gene. V was trimmed by 5 bases and J by 2 bases, leaving 15 bases between them.

The chain recombines TRBV7-2 with TRBJ1-1, with 7 positions matching TRBD1. The CDR3 runs 15 residues. CDR1 is SGHTA and CDR2 is FQGNSA in the germline V gene. The V segment lost 5 bases and the J segment 3 bases; nucleotides outside the gene matches: 9. In nucleotides, the CDR3 is TGTGCCAGCAGCCAAGGGGGCCTGAGGGACACTGAAGCTTTCTTT. Amino acids: CASSQGGLRDTEAFF.

Worth noting for this clonotype: This CDR3 fails to terminate in the conserved phenylalanine or tryptophan, so it likely reflects a read error. The CDR3 protein is CASSLIGRAQYL. Written as DNA, the CDR3 is TGTGCCAGCAGCCTAATCGGGAGAGCCCAGTACCTC. The V gene is TRBV11-2, the J gene TRBJ2-5; weak D call: TRBD2 (6 bases). Germline V lookup: CDR1 SGHAT, CDR2 FQNNGV. CDR3 length: 12 residues. V was pared by 5 bases and J by 9 bases, with 13 bases between.

This clonotype was observed a few times. This chain joins TRBV20-1 and TRBJ1-1; tentative D call: TRBD1 (6 bases). The ends were cut back, 5 bases at V and 5 bases at J, with 12 bases in the middle. The CDR3 is 12 residues long. CDR1 DFQATT and CDR2 SNEGSKA come from the germline V gene (reference sequence). The CDR3 protein is CSAPKQGTEAFF. The CDR3 DNA is TGCAGTGCTCCAAAGCAGGGGACTGAAGCTTTCTTT.

The table lists this clonotype with a few counts. The chain joins TRBV12-5 to TRBJ2-7; D is unclear. The CDR3 totals 16 residues. V was clipped by 0 bases and J by 4 bases, with 16 bases between them. Looked up from germline, CDR1 is LGHNT and CDR2 is FRNRAP. The CDR3: CASGLVVSGSTYEQYF. As DNA, the CDR3 is TGTGCTAGTGGTTTGGTGGTGTCCGGCTCTACTTACGAGCAGTACTTC. Using reference TRBV12-5 and TRBJ2-7 for the parts outside the CDR3, the full variable domain is DARVTQTPRHKVTEMGQEVTMRCQPILGHNTVFWYRQTMMQGLELLAYFRNRAPLDDSGMPKDRFSAEMPDATLATLKIQPSEPRDSAVYFCASGLVVSGSTYEQYFGPGTRLTVT.

This clonotype was picked up a small number of times. CDR3 sequence: CSVGGLANIQYF. CDR3 sequence (DNA): TGCAGCGTTGGAGGACTAGCCAACATTCAGTACTTC. The J gene is TRBJ2-4, the V gene TRBV29-1; TRBD2 matches at 8 bases. Per germline, CDR1 SQVTM and CDR2 ANQGSEA. CDR3 length equals 12 residues. V gave up 4 bases and J gave up 7 bases; unmatched junction bases: 3.

There are a few counts of this clonotype. The CDR3 protein is CASSPPGQGGGELFF. CDR3 nucleotide sequence: TGTGCCAGCAGCCCACCCGGACAGGGAGGCGGGGAGCTGTTTTTT. J is TRBJ2-2 and V is TRBV12-3 or TRBV12-4, with 8 bases that match TRBD1. V shed 6 bases and J 7 bases; nucleotides not matched to a gene: 10. This CDR3 comprises 15 residues.

This chain links TRBV19 with TRBJ1-1; a weak D match, TRBD1 (5 bases). CDR1 and CDR2 (germline): LNHDA, SQIVND (reference sequence). This CDR3 region has 13 residues. V dropped 3 bases and J dropped 7 bases, with 12 bases sitting between them. The DNA for the CDR3 is TGTGCCAGTAGTATGGAGAGGGGAGGTGAAGCTTTCTTT. It is translated as CASSMERGGEAFF.

This clonotype was picked up a small number of times. The junction does not match germline at one end; this may be a read error. V is TRBV10-2 and J is TRBJ1-1; a weak D match, TRBD1 (6 bases). CDR3 length: 15 amino acids. The V gene's germline CDR1 is WSHSY and CDR2 SAAADI. The CDR3 region has the DNA TGTGCCAGCAGTTACACTTTTACACAGGGAGATGAAGCTTTCTTT. This sequence encodes CASSYTFTQGDEAFF.

The genes are TRBV10-3 and TRBJ2-5; possibly TRBD1 for D (7 bases). The CDR3 sequence is 15 residues long. Germline V lookup: CDR1 ENHRY, CDR2 SYGVKD. Trimming took off 0 bases at V and 1 base at J, with 9 bases between the two ends. The CDR3 bases are TGTGCCATCAGTGAGTCGCGGGACAGCCAAGAGACCCAGTACTTC. This encodes CAISESRDSQETQYF.

This clonotype was counted many times. The V call is TRBV4-2, the J call TRBJ2-5, with D possibly being TRBD1 or TRBD2 (5 bases each). This CDR3 has 14 amino acids. CDR1 is LGHNA and CDR2 is YNFKEQ in the germline V gene. V was shortened by 0 bases and J by 5 bases, with 10 bases between the two germline ends. CDR3 nucleotides: TGTGCCAGCAGCCAAGATGTGGGACGGGAGACCCAGTACTTC. Translation: CASSQDVGRETQYF.

A single count supports this clonotype. The chain joins TRBV24-1 to TRBJ1-5; D gene unclear. Germline assignment: CDR1 KGHDR and CDR2 SFDVKD. The CDR3 has 14 residues. Trimming removed 11 bases at V and 4 bases at J, with 17 bases between. The DNA for the CDR3 is TGTGCCAGCAGACCAGGTCCCCAGAATCAGCCCCAGCATTTT. Amino acid sequence: CASRPGPQNQPQHF.

The V and J genes are TRBV29-1 and TRBJ2-2; D is unresolved. The CDR3 is 12 amino acids. V was shortened by 4 bases and J by 6 bases, with 9 bases between the two germline ends. CDR1 SQVTM and CDR2 ANQGSEA come from the germline V gene. The CDR3 region is CSVVRQAGELFF. CDR3 sequence (DNA): TGCAGCGTTGTACGGCAGGCCGGGGAGCTGTTTTTT.

The chain links TRBV11-2 to TRBJ1-6; 7 bases are a match to TRBD1. The CDR3 consists of 15 residues. The V gene end was trimmed by 8 bases and the J gene end by 0 bases; junction bases not matched to a gene: 4. Germline V gene lookup returns CDR1 SGHAT and CDR2 FQNNGV. Written as DNA, the CDR3 is TGTGCCAGCGGACAGGACAGCTCCTATAATTCACCCCTCCACTTT. Translated: CASGQDSSYNSPLHF.

The gene calls are TRBV7-9 and TRBJ2-3; no definite D call. Germline V gene lookup returns CDR1 SEHNR and CDR2 FQNEAQ (reference sequence). There are 15 residues in the CDR3. V dropped 0 bases and J dropped 1 base, with 8 bases sitting between them. The CDR3 region is CASSLAGYGTDTQYF. DNA of the CDR3: TGTGCCAGCAGCTTAGCGGGATATGGCACAGATACGCAGTATTTT.

This clonotype has at least ten counts. The chain joins TRBV5-1 to TRBJ2-2; 9 bases are shared with TRBD1. After removal of 4 bases from V and 3 bases from J, the junction contained 7 bases not matched to a gene. CDR3 length equals 16 residues. Germline CDR1 is SGHRS and CDR2 is YFSETQ. The CDR3 DNA reads as TGCGCCAGCAGCATAGGACAGGGGCGTTACACCGGGGAGCTGTTTTTT. It translates to CASSIGQGRYTGELFF. The full variable domain, with the rest looked up from reference TRBV5-1 and TRBJ2-2, is KAGVTQTPRYLIKTRGQQVTLSCSPISGHRSVSWYQQTPGQGLQFLFEYFSETQRNKGNFPGRFSGRQFSNSRSEMNVSTLELGDSALYLCASSIGQGRYTGELFFGEGSRLTVL.

The sample holds many counts of this clonotype. The V call is TRBV7-9, the J call TRBJ1-1, with D hard to call. Per germline, CDR1 SEHNR and CDR2 FQNEAQ (reference sequence). The CDR3 consists of 15 residues. Trimming stripped 3 bases from V and 0 bases from J, with 11 bases between. The DNA of the CDR3 is TGTGCCAGCAGCTTTGGGATGGAAATGAACACTGAAGCTTTCTTT. Protein product: CASSFGMEMNTEAFF.

The chain combines TRBV4-2 with TRBJ1-2; the match to TRBD1 covers 7 bases. The CDR3 totals 14 residues. V shed 1 base, J shed 8 bases, and the junction held 7 bases outside the gene matches. Germline CDR1 LGHNA, CDR2 YNFKEQ. The CDR3 loop reads CASSQAQGEGGYTF. DNA for the CDR3: TGTGCCAGCAGCCAAGCTCAGGGGGAAGGGGGCTACACCTTC.

Ten or more counts support this clonotype. The chain has TRBV6-6 and TRBJ2-2; no reliable D call. The germline V gene encodes CDR1 MNHNY and CDR2 SVGAGI (reference sequence). CDR3 length: 13 residues. The V gene lost 8 bases and the J gene lost 0 bases, with 7 bases spanning the gap. The CDR3 here is CASHVTNTGELFF. DNA of the CDR3: TGTGCCAGCCACGTAACGAACACCGGGGAGCTGTTTTTT.

This clonotype showed up just a few times. The chain couples TRBV5-1 to TRBJ1-5; 7 bases map to TRBD1. The length of the CDR3 is 17 residues. The trim removed 4 bases at V and 1 base at J, leaving 11 bases unmatched. The germline gives CDR1 SGHRS, CDR2 YFSETQ. The CDR3 sequence is CASSQERGGGSNQPQHF. CDR3 DNA sequence: TGCGCCAGCAGCCAAGAGAGAGGGGGCGGGAGCAATCAGCCCCAGCATTTT.

This clonotype showed up many times. This chain connects TRBV2 to TRBJ1-5; D not certain. The ends were cut back, 3 bases at V and 1 base at J, with 4 bases in the middle. This CDR3 contains 13 residues. CDR1 and CDR2 from the germline V gene are SNHLY and FYNNEI. CDR3 sequence (DNA): TGTGCCAGCAGTGACAGAAGCAATCAGCCCCAGCATTTT. Translated, it gives CASSDRSNQPQHF. Using reference TRBV2 and TRBJ1-5 for the parts outside the CDR3, the full variable domain is EPEVTQTPSHQVTQMGQEVILRCVPISNHLYFYWYRQILGQKVEFLVSFYNNEISEKSEIFDDQFSVERPDGSNFTLKIRSTKLEDSAMYFCASSDRSNQPQHFGDGTRLSIL.

The chain recombines TRBV10-3 with TRBJ1-1, with D possibly being TRBD1 (5 bases). CDR3 length: 14 residues. V lost 10 bases to trimming and J lost 6 bases, with 21 bases between them. In germline, CDR1 is ENHRY, CDR2 SYGVKD. The CDR3 reads CASIAGRGRPEAFF. CDR3 DNA: TGTGCCAGCATCGCAGGGAGAGGGCGGCCTGAAGCTTTCTTT.

This clonotype was picked up many times. The V and J genes are TRBV29-1 and TRBJ2-3; TRBD1 might be the D (5 bases). Trimming left V 4 bases short and J 1 base short, with 9 bases between. Germline values: CDR1 SQVTM, CDR2 ANQGSEA. The CDR3 contains 13 residues. CDR3 loop: CSVGTRRTDTQYF. The DNA for the CDR3 is TGCAGCGTTGGGACACGGCGCACAGATACGCAGTATTTT.

This clonotype was found once. This may be a read error: a much more frequent sequence differs by one nucleotide. The chain is built from TRBV7-9 and TRBJ2-6; 8 bases agree with TRBD2. Germline V lookup: CDR1 SEHNR, CDR2 FQNEAQ (reference sequence). The CDR3 loop spans 19 amino acids. Written as DNA, the CDR3 is TGCGCCAGCAGCCATGAACTAGCGGCTAGAGTATCAGGGGCCAACGTCCTGACTTTC. This encodes CASSHELAARVSGANVLTF. The complete variable domain, with remaining parts taken from reference TRBV7-9 and TRBJ2-6, reads DTGVSQNPRHKITKRGQNVTFRCDPISEHNRLYWYRQTLGQGPEFLTYFQNEAQLEKSRLLSDRFSAERPKGSFSTLEIQRTEQGDSAMYLCASSHELAARVSGANVLTFGAGSRLTVL.

This clonotype was found many times. This chain joins TRBV9 and TRBJ1-1; a weak D match, TRBD1 (5 bases). Germline lookup yields CDR1 SGDLS and CDR2 YYNGEE. The CDR3 sequence is 15 residues long. The V end was cut by 0 bases, the J end by 1 base, with 10 bases between. Written as DNA, the CDR3 is TGTGCCAGCAGCGTAGACGGACAACAGAACACTGAAGCTTTCTTT. It encodes CASSVDGQQNTEAFF.

About this clonotype: The DNA is omitted, as the CDR3 cannot be located on it reliably, and the CDR3 follows TCRdb's listing. The chain links TRBV7-8 to TRBJ2-2. Germline V gives CDR1 SGHVS, CDR2 FQNEAQ. The CDR3 comprises 13 residues, both ends counted. This CDR3 reads CASSSGDRVSCFF.

This sequence joins TRBV4-3 and TRBJ2-5; tentative D call: TRBD1 (5 bases). The CDR3 is 14 amino acids. The V gene's germline CDR1 is LGHNA and CDR2 YSLEER. Trimming shortened V by 4 bases and J by 4 bases, and 13 bases separated the two germline ends. CDR3 loop: CASSRDRSRETQYF. The CDR3 nucleotides are TGCGCCAGCAGCCGCGACAGATCCCGAGAGACCCAGTACTTC.

This clonotype was picked up a small number of times. A single base separates this from a much larger clone, so it may be a read error. It is likely a read error, because the conserved phenylalanine at the end of the CDR3 is missing. The genes are TRBV7-9 and TRBJ1-2, with D possibly TRBD1 on 6 matching bases. Trimming pared 5 bases from V and 5 bases from J, leaving 18 bases between. This CDR3 has 15 residues. Germline V CDR1 and CDR2: SEHNR, FQNEAQ (reference sequence). This chain's CDR3 is CASSPGAMQKYGYTL. In DNA form, the CDR3 reads TGTGCCAGCAGCCCGGGGGCGATGCAGAAGTATGGCTACACCCTC.